This T cell receptor (beta chain) appears in the sequencing data of a study of T cells in Graves' hyperthyroidism and ophthalmopathy. Overall study findings and caveats: Among thyroid clonotypes expanded above 0.001, most also appeared in blood. Stable hyperthyroidism was separated from ophthalmopathy by a model based on 13 V-J features.

From germline, CDR1 is MGHDK and CDR2 SYGVNS. Trimming cost V 4 bases and J 2 bases, with 17 bases left between them. The CDR3 is 16 amino acids. This clonotype has just a few counts. Its antigen is not identified. Amplification of TCR beta CDR3 regions used RNA as the template. Initially, a first-round RT-PCR of the TCR CDR3 employed the HTBI primer set. TCRdb recomputed calls from the multiplex PCR reads with MiXCR, one row per CDR3 protein. This sample has approximately 320,000 distinct CDR3 sequences; around 17% occur once, and the top ten carry around 34%. Exclusion of a patient resulted from uncontrolled infection, other autoimmune disease, pregnancy or lactation.

The sequence derives from a man younger than 40 with Graves' hyperthyroidism. The sequenced sample consisted of blood. The V call is TRBV25-1, the J call TRBJ1-1; D uncertain. CDR3 protein: CASSAIGSARNTEAFF. As DNA, the CDR3 is TGTGCCAGCAGTGCAATTGGCTCGGCGAGAAACACTGAAGCTTTCTTT.